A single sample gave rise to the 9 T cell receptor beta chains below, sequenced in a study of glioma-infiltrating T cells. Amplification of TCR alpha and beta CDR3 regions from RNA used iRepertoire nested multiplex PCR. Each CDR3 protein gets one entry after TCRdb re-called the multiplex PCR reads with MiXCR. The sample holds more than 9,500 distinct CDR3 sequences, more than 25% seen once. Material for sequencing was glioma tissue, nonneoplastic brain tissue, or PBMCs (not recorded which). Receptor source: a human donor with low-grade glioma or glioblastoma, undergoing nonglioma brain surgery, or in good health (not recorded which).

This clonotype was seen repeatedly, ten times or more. CDR3 in amino acids: CSAKGGGTEAFF. CDR3 sequence (DNA): TGCAGTGCCAAGGGGGGGGGGACTGAAGCTTTCTTT. This rearrangement joins TRBV20-1 to TRBJ1-1; perhaps TRBD1 as D (6 bases). Trimming shortened V by 6 bases and J by 5 bases, and 13 bases separated the two germline ends. Looked up from germline, CDR1 is DFQATT and CDR2 is SNEGSKA (reference sequence). The CDR3 spans 12 residues.

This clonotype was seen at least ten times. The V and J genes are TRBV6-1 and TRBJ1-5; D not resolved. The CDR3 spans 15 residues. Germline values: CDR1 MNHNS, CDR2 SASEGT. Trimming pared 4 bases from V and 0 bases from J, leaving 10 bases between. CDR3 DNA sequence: TGTGCCAGCAGTGTATATGGAGGTAGCAATCAGCCCCAGCATTTT. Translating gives CASSVYGGSNQPQHF.

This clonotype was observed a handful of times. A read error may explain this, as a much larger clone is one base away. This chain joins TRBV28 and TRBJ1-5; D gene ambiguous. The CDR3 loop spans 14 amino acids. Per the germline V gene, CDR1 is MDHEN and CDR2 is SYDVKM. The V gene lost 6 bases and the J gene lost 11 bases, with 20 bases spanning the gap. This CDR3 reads CASSPPRVSGSQHF. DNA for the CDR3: TGTGCCAGCAGCCCTCCGCGGGTCTCTGGGTCCCAGCATTTT.

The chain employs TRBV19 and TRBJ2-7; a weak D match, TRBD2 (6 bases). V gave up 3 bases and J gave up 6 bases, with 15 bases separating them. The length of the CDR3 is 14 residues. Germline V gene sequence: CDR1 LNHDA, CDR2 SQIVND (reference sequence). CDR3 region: CASSISLAGFEQYF. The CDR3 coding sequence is TGTGCCAGTAGTATCAGTTTGGCGGGATTCGAGCAGTACTTC.

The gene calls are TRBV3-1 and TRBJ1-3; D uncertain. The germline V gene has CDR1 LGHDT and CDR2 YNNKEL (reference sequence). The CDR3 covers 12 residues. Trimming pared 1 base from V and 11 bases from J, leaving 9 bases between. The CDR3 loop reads CASSQGSLAIYF. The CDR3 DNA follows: TGTGCCAGCAGCCAAGGCAGCCTAGCCATATATTTT. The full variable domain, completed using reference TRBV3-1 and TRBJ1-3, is DTAVSQTPKYLVTQMGNDKSIKCEQNLGHDTMYWYKQDSKKFLKIMFSYNNKELIINETVPNRFSPKSPDKAHLNLHINSLELGDSAVYFCASSQGSLAIYFGEGSWLTVV.

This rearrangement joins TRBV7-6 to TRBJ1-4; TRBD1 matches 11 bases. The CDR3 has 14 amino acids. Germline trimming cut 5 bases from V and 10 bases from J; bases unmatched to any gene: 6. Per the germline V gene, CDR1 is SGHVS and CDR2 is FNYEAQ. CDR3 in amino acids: CASSGGTGGLKLFF. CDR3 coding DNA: TGTGCCAGCAGCGGAGGGACAGGGGGATTAAAACTGTTTTTT.

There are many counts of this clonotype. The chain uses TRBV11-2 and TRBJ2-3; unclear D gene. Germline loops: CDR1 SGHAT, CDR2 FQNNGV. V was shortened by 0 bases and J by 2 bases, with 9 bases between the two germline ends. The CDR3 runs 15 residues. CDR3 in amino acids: CASSLDVGNTDTQYF. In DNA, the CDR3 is TGTGCCAGCAGCTTAGACGTCGGTAACACAGATACGCAGTATTTT.

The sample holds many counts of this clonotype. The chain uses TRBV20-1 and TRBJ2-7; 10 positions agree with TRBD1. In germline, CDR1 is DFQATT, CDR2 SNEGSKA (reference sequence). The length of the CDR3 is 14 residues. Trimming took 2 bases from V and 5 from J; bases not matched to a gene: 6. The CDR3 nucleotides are TGCAGTGCTAGAATGGGACAGGGGATCCACGAGCAGTACTTC. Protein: CSARMGQGIHEQYF.

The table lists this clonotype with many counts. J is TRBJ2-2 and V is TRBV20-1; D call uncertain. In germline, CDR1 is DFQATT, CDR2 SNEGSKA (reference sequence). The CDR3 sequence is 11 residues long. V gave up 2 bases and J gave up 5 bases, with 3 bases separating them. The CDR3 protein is CSARKTGELFF. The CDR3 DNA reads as TGCAGTGCTAGAAAGACCGGGGAGCTGTTTTTT.